These 3 T cell receptor beta chains were all obtained from the same sample, sequenced in a study of blood T cell repertoires in COVID-19. Assay used: immunoSEQ multiplex PCR; TCRdb lists only in-frame clones, some missing. The table shows 250,000 or so clones, with just under 85% occurring only once. Material: peripheral blood. The source is an older woman with active or convalescent COVID-19.

This rearrangement joins TRBV10-1 to TRBJ2-5; 8 positions agree with TRBD2. The J segment lost 0 bases and the V segment lost 2 bases, leaving 2 bases of the junction unmatched. Germline CDR1 and CDR2: WNHNN and SYGVQD (reference sequence). The CDR3 is 15 residues long. The DNA of the CDR3 is TGCGCCAGCAGTGAGGTAGCGGGGTACCAAGAGACCCAGTACTTC. Amino acids: CASSEVAGYQETQYF.

In its sample, this clone was seen a few times. V is TRBV10-3 and J is TRBJ1-6; D is possibly TRBD1 (6 bases). Trimming took off 2 bases at V and 8 bases at J, with 10 bases between the two ends. The CDR3 sequence is 14 residues long. CDR1 and CDR2 (germline): ENHRY, SYGVKD. CDR3 nucleotides: TGTGCCATCAGTGAGGGGAACAGGGATTCACCCCTCCACTTT. It yields the protein CAISEGNRDSPLHF.

The chain recombines TRBV6-5 with TRBJ2-2, with D possibly TRBD2 on 5 matching bases. Germline values: CDR1 MNHEY, CDR2 SVGAGI. Between the trimmed V and J ends, which lost 0 bases and 6 bases, there was a span of 8 bases. The CDR3 totals 14 residues. The CDR3 bases are TGTGCCAGCAGTTACTCCGAGGGAGCCGGGGAGCTGTTTTTT. Protein product: CASSYSEGAGELFF.